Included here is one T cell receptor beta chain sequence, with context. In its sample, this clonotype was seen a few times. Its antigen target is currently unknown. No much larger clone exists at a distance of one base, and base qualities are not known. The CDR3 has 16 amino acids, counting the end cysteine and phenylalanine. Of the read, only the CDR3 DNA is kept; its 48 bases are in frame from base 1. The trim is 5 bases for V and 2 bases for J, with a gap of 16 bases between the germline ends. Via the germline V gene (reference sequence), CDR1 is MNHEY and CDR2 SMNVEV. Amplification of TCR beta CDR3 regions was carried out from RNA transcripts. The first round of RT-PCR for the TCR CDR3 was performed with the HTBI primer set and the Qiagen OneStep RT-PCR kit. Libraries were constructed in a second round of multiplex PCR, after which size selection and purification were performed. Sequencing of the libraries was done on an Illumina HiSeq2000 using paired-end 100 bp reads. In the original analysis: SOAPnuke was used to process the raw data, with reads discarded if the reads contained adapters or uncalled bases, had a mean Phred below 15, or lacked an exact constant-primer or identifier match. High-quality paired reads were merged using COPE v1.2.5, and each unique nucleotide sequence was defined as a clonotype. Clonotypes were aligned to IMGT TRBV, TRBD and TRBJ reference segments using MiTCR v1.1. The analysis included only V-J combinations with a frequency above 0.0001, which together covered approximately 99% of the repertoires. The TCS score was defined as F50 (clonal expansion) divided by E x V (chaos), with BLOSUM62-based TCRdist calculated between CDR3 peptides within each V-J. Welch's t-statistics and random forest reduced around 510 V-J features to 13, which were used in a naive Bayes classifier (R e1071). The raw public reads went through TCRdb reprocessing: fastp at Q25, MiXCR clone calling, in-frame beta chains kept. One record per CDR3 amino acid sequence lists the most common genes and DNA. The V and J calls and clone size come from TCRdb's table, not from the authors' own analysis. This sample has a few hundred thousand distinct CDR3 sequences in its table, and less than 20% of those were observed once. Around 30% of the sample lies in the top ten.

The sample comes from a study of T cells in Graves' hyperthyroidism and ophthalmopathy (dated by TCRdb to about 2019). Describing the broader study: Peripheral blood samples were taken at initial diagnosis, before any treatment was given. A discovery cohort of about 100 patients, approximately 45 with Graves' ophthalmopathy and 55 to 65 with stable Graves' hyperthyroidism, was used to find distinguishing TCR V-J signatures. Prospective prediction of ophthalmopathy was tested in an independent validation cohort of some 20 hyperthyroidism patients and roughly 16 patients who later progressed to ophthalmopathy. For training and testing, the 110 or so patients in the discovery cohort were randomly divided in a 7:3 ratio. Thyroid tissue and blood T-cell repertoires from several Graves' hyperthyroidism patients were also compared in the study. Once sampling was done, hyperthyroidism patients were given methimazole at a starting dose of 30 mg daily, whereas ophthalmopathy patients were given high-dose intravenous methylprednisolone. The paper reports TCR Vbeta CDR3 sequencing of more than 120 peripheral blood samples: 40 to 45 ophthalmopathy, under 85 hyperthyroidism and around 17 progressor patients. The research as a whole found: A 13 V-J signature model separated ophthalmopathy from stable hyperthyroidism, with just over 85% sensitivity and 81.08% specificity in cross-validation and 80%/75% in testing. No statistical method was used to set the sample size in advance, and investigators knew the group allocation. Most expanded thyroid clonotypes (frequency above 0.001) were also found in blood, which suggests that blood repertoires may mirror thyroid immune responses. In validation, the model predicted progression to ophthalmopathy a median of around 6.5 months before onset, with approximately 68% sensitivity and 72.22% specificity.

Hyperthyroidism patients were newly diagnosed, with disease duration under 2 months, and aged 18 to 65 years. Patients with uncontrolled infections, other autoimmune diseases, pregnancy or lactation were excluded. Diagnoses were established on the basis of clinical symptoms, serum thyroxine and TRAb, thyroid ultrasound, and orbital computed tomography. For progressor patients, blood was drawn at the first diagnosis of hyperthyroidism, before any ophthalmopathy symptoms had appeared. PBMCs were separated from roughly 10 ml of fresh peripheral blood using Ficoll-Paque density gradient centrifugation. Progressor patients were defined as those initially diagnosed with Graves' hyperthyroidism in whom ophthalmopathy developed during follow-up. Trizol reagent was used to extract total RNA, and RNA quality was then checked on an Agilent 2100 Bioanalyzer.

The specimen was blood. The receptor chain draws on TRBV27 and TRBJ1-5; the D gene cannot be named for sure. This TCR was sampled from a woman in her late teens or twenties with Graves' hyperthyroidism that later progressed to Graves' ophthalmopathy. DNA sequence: TGTGCCAGCAGTCGTATAGACCCTGCTGGCAATCAGCCCCAGCATTTT. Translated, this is CASSRIDPAGNQPQHF.